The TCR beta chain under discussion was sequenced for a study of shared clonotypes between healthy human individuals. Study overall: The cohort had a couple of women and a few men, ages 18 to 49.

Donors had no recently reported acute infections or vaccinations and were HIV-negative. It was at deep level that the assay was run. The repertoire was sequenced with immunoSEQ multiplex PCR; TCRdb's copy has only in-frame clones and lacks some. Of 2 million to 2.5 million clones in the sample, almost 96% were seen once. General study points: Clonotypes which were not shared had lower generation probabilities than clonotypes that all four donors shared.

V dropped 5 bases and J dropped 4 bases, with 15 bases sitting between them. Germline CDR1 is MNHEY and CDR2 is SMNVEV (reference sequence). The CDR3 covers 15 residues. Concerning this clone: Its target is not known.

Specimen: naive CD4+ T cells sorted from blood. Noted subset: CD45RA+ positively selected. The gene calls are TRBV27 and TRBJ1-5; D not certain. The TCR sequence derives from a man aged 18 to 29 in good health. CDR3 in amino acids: CASSRTGGINQPQHF. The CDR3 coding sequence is TGTGCCAGCAGTAGGACGGGAGGGATAAATCAGCCCCAGCATTTT.